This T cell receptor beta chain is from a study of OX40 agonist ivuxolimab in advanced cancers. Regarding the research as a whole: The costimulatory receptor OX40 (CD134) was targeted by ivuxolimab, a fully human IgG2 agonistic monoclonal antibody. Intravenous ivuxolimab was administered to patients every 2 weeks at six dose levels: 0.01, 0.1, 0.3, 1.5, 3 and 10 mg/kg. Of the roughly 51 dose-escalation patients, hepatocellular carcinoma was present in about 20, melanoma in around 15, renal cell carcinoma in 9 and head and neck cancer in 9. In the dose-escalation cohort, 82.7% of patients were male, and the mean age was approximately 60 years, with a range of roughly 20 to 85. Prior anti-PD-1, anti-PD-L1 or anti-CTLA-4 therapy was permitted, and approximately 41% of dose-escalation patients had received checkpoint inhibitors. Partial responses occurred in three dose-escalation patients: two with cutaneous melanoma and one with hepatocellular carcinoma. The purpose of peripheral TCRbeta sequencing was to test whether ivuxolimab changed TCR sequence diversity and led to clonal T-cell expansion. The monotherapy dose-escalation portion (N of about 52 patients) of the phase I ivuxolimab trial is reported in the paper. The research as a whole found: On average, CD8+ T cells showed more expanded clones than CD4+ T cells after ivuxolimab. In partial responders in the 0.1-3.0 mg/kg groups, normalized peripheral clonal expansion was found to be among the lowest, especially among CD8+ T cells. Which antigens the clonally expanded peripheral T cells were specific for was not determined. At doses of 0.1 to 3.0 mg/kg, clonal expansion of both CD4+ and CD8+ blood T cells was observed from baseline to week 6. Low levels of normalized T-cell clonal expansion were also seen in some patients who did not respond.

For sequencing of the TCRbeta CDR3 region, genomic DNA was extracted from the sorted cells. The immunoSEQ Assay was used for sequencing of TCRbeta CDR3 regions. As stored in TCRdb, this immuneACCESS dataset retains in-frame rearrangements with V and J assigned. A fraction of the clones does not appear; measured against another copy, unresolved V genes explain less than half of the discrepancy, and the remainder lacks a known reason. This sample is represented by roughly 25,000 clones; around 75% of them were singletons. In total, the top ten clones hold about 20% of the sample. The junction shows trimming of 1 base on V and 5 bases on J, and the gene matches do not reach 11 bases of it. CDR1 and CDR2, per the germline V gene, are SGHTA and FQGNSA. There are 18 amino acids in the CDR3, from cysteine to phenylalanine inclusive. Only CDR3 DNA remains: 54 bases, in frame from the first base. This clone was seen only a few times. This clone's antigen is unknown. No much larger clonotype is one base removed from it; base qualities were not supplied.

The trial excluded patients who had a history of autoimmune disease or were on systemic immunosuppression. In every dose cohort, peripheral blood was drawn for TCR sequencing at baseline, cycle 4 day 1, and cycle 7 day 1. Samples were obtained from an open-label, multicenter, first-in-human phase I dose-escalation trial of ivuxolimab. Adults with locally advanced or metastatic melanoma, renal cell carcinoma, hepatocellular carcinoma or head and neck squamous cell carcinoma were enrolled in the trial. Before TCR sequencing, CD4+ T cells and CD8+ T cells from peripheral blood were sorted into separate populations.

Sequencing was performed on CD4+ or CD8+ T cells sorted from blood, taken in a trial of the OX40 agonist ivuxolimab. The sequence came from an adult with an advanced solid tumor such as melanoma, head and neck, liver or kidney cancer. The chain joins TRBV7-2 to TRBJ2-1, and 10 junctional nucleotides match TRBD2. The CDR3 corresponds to CASSLEGTSGVTDNEQFF. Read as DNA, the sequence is TGTGCCAGCAGCTTAGAGGGCACTAGCGGGGTCACCGACAATGAGCAGTTCTTC.